This T cell receptor beta chain was observed in a study of T-cell memory formation after mild COVID-19. V was pared by 4 bases and J by 2 bases, with 5 bases of the junction left unmatched. The germline V gene has CDR1 SGHTA and CDR2 FQGNSA. This CDR3 comprises 16 residues. Each CDR3 protein is one row after TCRdb ran MiXCR on the 5' RACE reads. Seen here are about 310,000 distinct CDR3 sequences, 19% observed once, and the top ten hold roughly 21%. The chain has TRBV7-2 and TRBJ2-1; 10 nucleotides line up with TRBD2. The sample consisted of PBMCs or a T cell subset sorted from them (not recorded which). This TCR derives from a man aged 18 to 29 who had mild COVID-19 (a few samples of this study predate the infection). Cell type and time point are not known. The CDR3 spells CASSSDSGGAYNEQFF. CDR3 in DNA: TGTGCCAGCAGCTCAGACAGCGGGGGGGCCTACAATGAGCAGTTCTTC.